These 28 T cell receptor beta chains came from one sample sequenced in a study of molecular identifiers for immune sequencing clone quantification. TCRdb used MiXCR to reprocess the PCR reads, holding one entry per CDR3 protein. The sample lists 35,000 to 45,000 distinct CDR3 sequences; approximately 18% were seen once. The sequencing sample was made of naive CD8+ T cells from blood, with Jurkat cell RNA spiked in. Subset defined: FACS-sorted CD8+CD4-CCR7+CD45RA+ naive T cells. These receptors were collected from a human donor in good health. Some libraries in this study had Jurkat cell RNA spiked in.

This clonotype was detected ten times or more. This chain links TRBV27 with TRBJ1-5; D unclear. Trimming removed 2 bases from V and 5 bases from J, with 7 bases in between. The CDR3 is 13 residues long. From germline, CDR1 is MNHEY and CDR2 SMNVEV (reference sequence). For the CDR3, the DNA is TGTGCCAGCAGTTTAGGTGCGGATCAGCCCCAGCATTTT. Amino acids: CASSLGADQPQHF.

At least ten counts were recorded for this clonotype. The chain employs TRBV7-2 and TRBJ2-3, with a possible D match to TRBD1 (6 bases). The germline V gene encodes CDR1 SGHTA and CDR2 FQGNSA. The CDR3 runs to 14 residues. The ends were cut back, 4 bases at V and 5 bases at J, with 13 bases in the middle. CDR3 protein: CASSSTGSIDTQYF. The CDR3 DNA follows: TGTGCCAGCAGCTCTACAGGGTCTATAGATACGCAGTATTTT.

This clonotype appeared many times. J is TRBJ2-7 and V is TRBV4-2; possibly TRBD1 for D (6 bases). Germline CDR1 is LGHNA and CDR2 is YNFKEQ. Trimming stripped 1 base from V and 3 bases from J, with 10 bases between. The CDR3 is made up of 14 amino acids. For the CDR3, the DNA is TGTGCCAGCAGCCAAGGGGACACCAGCTACGAGCAGTACTTC. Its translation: CASSQGDTSYEQYF.

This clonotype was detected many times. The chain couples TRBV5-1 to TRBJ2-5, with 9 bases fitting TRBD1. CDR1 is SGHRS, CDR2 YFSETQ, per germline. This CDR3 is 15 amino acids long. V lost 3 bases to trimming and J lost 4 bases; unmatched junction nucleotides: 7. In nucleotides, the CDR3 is TGCGCCAGCAGCTCGGGGACAGGGTCAGCAGAGACCCAGTACTTC. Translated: CASSSGTGSAETQYF.

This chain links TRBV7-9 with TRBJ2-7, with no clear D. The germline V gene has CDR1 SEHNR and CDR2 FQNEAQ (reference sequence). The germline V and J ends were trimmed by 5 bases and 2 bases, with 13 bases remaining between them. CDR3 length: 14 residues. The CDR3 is CASSPALGTYEQYF. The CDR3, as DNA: TGTGCCAGCAGCCCCGCTCTGGGTACCTACGAGCAGTACTTC.

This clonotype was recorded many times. The CDR3 reads CASSTAGLAGGPDEQFF. The CDR3 DNA sequence: TGTGCCAGCAGCACCGCGGGACTAGCGGGAGGGCCGGATGAGCAGTTCTTC. The chain links TRBV6-2 or TRBV6-3 to TRBJ2-1; TRBD2 matches 16 bases. Unmatched junction bases numbered 10, after V lost 6 bases and J lost 8 bases. Per germline, CDR1 MNHEY and CDR2 SVGEGT. The CDR3 totals 17 residues.

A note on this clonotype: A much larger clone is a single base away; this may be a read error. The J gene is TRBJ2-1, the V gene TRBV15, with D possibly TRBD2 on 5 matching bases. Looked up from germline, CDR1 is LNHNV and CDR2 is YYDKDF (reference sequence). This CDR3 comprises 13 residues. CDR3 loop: CATGREGYNEQFF. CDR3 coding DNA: TGTGCCACCGGCAGAGAGGGCTACAATGAGCAGTTCTTC. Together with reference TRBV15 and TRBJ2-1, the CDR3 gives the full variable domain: DAMVIQNPRYQVTQFGKPVTLSCSQTLNHNVMYWYQQKSSQAPKLLFHYYDKDFNNEADTPDNFQSRRPNTSFCFLDIRSPGLGDTAMYLCATGREGYNEQFFGPGTRLTVL.

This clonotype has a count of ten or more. In DNA form, the CDR3 reads TGCGCCAGCAGCTTGGTCCAGGGATCCCTAGATACGCAGTATTTT. This encodes CASSLVQGSLDTQYF. The V gene is TRBV5-1, the J gene TRBJ2-3; D possibly corresponds to TRBD1 (5 bases). The V end was cut by 0 bases, the J end by 5 bases, with 13 bases between. The germline CDR1 and CDR2 sequences are SGHRS and YFSETQ. This CDR3 contains 15 residues.

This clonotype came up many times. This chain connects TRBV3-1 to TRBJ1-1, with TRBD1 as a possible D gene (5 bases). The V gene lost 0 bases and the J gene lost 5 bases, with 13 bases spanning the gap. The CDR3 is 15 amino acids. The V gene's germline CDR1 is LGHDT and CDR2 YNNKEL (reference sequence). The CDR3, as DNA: TGTGCCAGCAGCCAAGAGATCGGGACGTCGACTGAAGCTTTCTTT. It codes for CASSQEIGTSTEAFF.

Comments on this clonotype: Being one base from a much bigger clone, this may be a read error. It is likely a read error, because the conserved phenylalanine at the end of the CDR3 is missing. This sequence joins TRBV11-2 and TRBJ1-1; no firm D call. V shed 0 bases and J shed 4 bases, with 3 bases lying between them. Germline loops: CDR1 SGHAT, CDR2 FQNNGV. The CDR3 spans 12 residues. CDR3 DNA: TGTGCCAGCAGCTTAGATGCCACTGAAGCTTTCCTT. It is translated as CASSLDATEAFL.

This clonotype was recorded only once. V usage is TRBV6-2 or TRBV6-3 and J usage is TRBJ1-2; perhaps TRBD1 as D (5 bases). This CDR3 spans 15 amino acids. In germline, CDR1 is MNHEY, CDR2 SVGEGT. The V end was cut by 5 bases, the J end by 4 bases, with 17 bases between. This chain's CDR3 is CASSDWDDASYGYTF. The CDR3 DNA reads TGTGCCAGCAGTGACTGGGACGACGCAAGCTATGGCTACACCTTC.

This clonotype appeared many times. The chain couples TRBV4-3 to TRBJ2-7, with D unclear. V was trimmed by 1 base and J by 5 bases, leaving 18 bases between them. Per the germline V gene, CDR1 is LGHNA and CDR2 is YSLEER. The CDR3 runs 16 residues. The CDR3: CASSQAPGPPAHEQYF. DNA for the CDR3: TGCGCCAGCAGCCAAGCCCCGGGTCCGCCGGCCCACGAGCAGTACTTC.

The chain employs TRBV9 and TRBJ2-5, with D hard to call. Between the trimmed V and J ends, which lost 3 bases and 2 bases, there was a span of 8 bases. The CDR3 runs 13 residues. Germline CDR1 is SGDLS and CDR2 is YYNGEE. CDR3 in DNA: TGTGCCAGCAGCGGCTGGGGTCAAGAGACCCAGTACTTC. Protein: CASSGWGQETQYF.

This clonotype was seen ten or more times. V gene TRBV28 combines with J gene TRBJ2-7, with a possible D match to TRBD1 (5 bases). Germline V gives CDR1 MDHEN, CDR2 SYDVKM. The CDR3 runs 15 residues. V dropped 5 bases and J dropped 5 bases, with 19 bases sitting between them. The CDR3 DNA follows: TGTGCCAGCAGTCCGTTCCAGGGTGTCCTGGACGAGCAGTACTTC. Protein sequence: CASSPFQGVLDEQYF.

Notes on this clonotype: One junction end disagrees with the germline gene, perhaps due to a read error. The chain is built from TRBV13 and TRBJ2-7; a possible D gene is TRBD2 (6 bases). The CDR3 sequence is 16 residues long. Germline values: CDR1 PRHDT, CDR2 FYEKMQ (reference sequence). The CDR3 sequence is CASSHAEGGGSYKQYF. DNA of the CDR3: TGTGCCAGCAGCCACGCAGAGGGAGGAGGCAGCTACAAGCAGTACTTC. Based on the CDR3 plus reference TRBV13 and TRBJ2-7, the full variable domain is AAGVIQSPRHLIKEKRETATLKCYPIPRHDTVYWYQQGPGQDPQFLISFYEKMQSDKGSIPDRFSAQQFSDYHSELNMSSLELGDSALYFCASSHAEGGGSYKQYFGPGTRLTVT.

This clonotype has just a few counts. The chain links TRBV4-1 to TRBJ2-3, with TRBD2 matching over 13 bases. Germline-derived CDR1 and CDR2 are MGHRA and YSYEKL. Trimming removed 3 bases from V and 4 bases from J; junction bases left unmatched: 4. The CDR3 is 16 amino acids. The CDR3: CASSQGLAGRADTQYF. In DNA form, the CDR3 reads TGCGCCAGCAGCCAGGGACTAGCGGGAAGGGCAGATACGCAGTATTTT.

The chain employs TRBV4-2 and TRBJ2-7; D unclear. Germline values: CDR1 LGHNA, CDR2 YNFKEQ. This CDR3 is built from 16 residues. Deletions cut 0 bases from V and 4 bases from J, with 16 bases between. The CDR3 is CASSQDEGRPGYEQYF. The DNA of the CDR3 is TGTGCCAGCAGCCAAGATGAAGGCAGGCCTGGGTACGAGCAGTACTTC.

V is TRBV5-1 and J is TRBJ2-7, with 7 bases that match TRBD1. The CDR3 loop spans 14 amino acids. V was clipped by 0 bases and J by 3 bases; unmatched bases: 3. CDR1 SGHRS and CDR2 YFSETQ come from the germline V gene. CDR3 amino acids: CASSLVGQFYEQYF. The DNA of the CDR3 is TGCGCCAGCAGCTTGGTGGGACAGTTCTACGAGCAGTACTTC. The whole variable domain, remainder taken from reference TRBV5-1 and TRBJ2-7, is KAGVTQTPRYLIKTRGQQVTLSCSPISGHRSVSWYQQTPGQGLQFLFEYFSETQRNKGNFPGRFSGRQFSNSRSEMNVSTLELGDSALYLCASSLVGQFYEQYFGPGTRLTVT.

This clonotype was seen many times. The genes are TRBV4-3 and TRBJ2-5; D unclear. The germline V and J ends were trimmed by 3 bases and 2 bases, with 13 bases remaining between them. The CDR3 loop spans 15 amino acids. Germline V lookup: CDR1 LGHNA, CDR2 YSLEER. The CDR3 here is CASSHSASLQETQYF. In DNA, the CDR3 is TGCGCCAGCAGCCATTCGGCAAGCCTTCAAGAGACCCAGTACTTC.

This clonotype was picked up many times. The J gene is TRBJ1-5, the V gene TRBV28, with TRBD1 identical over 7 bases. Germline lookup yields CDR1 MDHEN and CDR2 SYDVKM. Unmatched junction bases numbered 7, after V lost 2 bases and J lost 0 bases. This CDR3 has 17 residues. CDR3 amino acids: CASSLGQGGYSNQPQHF. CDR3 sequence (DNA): TGTGCCAGCAGTTTAGGGCAGGGGGGATATAGCAATCAGCCCCAGCATTTT.

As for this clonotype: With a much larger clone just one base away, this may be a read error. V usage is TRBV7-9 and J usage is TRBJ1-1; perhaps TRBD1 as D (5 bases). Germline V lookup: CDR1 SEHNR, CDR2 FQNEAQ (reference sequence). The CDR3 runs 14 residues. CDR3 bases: TGTGCCAGCAGCTTTCCCAGGGCTGGGACTGAAACTTTCTTT. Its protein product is CASSFPRAGTETFF.

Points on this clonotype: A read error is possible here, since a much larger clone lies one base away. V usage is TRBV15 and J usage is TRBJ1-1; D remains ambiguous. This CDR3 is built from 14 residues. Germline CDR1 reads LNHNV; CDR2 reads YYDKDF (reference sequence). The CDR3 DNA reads TGTGTCACCAGCATAGACGGGCCCCCCACTGAAGCTTTCTTT. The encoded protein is CVTSIDGPPTEAFF.

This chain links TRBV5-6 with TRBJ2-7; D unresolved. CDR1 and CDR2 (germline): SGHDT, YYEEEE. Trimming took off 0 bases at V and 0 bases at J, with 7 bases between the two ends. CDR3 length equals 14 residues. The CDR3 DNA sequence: TGTGCCAGCAGCTTGGGGCAGGCCTCCTACGAGCAGTACTTC. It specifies CASSLGQASYEQYF.

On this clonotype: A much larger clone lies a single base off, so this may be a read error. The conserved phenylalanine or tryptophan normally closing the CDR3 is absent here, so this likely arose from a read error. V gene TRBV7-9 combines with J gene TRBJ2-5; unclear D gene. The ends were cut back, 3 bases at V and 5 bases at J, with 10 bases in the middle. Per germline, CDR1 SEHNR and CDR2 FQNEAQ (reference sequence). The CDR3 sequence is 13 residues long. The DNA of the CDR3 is TGTGCCAGCAGCTTCGTACTTGTCGAGACCCAGTACCTC. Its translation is CASSFVLVETQYL.

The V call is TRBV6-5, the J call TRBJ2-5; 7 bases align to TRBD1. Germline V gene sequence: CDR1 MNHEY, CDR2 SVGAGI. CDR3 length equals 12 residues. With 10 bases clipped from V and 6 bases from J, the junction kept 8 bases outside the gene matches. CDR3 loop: CATKTGFKTQYF. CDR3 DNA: TGTGCCACCAAGACAGGGTTTAAGACCCAGTACTTC.

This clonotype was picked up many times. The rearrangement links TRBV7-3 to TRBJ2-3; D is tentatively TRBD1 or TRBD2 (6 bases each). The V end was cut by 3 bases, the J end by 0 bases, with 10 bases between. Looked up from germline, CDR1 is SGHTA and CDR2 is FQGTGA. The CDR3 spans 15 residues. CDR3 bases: TGTGCCAGCAGCTTTACGGGGGCAAGCACAGATACGCAGTATTTT. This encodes CASSFTGASTDTQYF. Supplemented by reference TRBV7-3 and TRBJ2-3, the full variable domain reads GAGVSQTPSNKVTEKGKYVELRCDPISGHTALYWYRQSLGQGPEFLIYFQGTGAADDSGLPNDRFFAVRPEGSVSTLKIQRTERGDSAVYLCASSFTGASTDTQYFGPGTRLTVL.

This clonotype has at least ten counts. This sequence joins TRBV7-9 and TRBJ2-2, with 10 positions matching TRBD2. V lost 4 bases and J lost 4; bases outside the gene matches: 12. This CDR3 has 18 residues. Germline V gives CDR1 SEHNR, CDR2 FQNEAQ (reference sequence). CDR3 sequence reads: CASSSRMGLALITGELFF. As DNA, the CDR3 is TGTGCCAGCAGCTCCAGAATGGGACTAGCGTTAATCACCGGGGAGCTGTTTTTT.

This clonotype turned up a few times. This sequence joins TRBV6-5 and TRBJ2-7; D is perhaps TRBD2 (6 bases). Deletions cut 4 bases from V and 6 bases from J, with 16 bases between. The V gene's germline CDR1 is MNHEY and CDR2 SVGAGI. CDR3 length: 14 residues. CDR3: CASSLAPVGGEQYF. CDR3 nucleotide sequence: TGTGCCAGCAGTTTGGCGCCGGTGGGGGGCGAGCAGTACTTC.